This T cell receptor beta chain emerged from a study of CD8+ T cells in alopecia areata. Background on the study: Twice a day, 5 to 10 mg of oral tofacitinib was administered to treated patients.

V lost 4 bases and J 0 bases, leaving 10 bases between the germline ends. The CDR3 length is 16 residues. Germline lookup yields CDR1 SGHDN and CDR2 FVKESK. cDNA prepared by RNA extraction and subsequent reverse transcription served as the template for sequencing. Profiling relied on immunoSEQ multiplex PCR, and the TCRdb table lists in-frame clones only, not all of them. The sample includes over 150,000 clones, over 50% of them seen just once. Specimen: CD4+ T cells sorted from blood, collected at week 0. The rearrangement joins TRBV14 to TRBJ2-6, with D unresolved. The clonotype was recovered from a human donor with alopecia areata. CDR3: CASSRGTGSGANVLTF. The CDR3 DNA reads as TGTGCCAGCAGCCGGGGAACCGGCTCTGGGGCCAACGTCCTGACTTTC.